This record covers a single T cell receptor (beta chain). Its matching antigen is unknown. This sample stems from a study of cytomegalovirus exposure and HLA in healthy donors. The wider study: Assignment to the Caucasian-associated ancestry cluster applied to more than 75% of the approximately 420 genotyped donors. Findings of the study overall: Analysis was performed later, and it showed HLA-associated TCR beta chains to be more clonally expanded than equally common others.

The germline V gene has CDR1 GTSNPN and CDR2 SVGIG (reference sequence). Trimming left V 1 base short and J 8 bases short, with 14 bases between. This CDR3 spans 13 amino acids. It was with 60 Vbeta and 13 Jbeta primers that the PCR ran. Clones were sequenced by immunoSEQ multiplex PCR, and TCRdb holds only the in-frame ones, with some missing. The sample lists about 130,000 clones; 65% to 80% were seen once. This sequence was found in a man between 35 and 55 years old in good health and CMV-seronegative. The sequenced sample was PBMCs. The V and J genes are TRBV30 and TRBJ1-2; D remains ambiguous. In nucleotides, the CDR3 is TGTGCCTGGAGTGAGGGAGGGATTGAAGGCTACACCTTC. It translates to CAWSEGGIEGYTF.